Here is one T cell receptor (beta chain) with its context. The data were taken from a study of control samples from healthy donors and cancer patients. There are 14 residues in the CDR3. V lost 5 bases, J lost 2 bases, and 4 bases stayed unmatched. Germline CDR1 is SNHLY and CDR2 is FYNNEI. Clones were sequenced by immunoSEQ multiplex PCR, and TCRdb holds only the in-frame ones, with some missing. The table has some 51,000 clones, 88% seen once. The source is a man aged 50 to 59 in good health. The gene calls are TRBV2 and TRBJ1-2; TRBD1 matches 8 bases. Sequenced sample: blood. CDR3 DNA sequence: TGTGCCAGCAGTTCCGGACAGGGCAACTATGGCTACACCTTC. Its protein is CASSSGQGNYGYTF.